Following are 8 T cell receptor beta chains from one sample sequenced in a study of blood T cell repertoires in COVID-19. Generated by immunoSEQ multiplex PCR, the TCRdb table keeps only in-frame clones and is missing some. Counted here are some 110,000 clones, roughly 84% occurring once; the ten biggest clones make up roughly 3.9%. The sequenced sample was PBMCs or T cells enriched from blood (not recorded which). The origin of the receptors is a woman under 40 who had recovered from COVID-19.

The chain has TRBV2 and TRBJ1-5; D is perhaps TRBD1 (6 bases). Between the trimmed V and J ends, which lost 4 bases and 4 bases, there was a span of 14 bases. CDR1 and CDR2 (germline): SNHLY, FYNNEI. The CDR3 runs to 15 residues. CDR3: CASSVGTIENQPQHF. Here the CDR3 DNA reads TGTGCCAGCAGTGTCGGGACAATCGAAAATCAGCCCCAGCATTTT.

The chain has TRBV6-5 and TRBJ2-7; D not certain. The length of the CDR3 is 12 residues. V lost 6 bases to trimming and J lost 6 bases, with 12 bases between them. Germline assignment: CDR1 MNHEY and CDR2 SVGAGI. Written as DNA, the CDR3 is TGTGCCAGCAGCCCAATATCGGGCGAGCAGTACTTC. It is translated as CASSPISGEQYF.

The chain couples TRBV14 to TRBJ2-3, with D tentatively TRBD2 (6 bases). This CDR3 contains 17 residues. The germline CDR1 and CDR2 sequences are SGHDN and FVKESK. The V end was cut by 2 bases, the J end by 3 bases, with 18 bases between. The CDR3 loop reads CASSQLFTAGQTDTQYF. CDR3 nucleotides: TGTGCCAGCAGCCAACTTTTCACTGCGGGGCAGACAGATACGCAGTATTTT.

The rearrangement joins TRBV18 to TRBJ1-2; 8 bases agree with TRBD1. The V segment lost 3 bases and the J segment 4 bases; nucleotides outside the gene matches: 7. Germline values: CDR1 KGHSH, CDR2 LQKENI. The CDR3 loop spans 15 amino acids. The CDR3 coding sequence is TGTGCCAGCTCACCGCCCGGGACAGGCAGCTATGGCTACACCTTC. As protein: CASSPPGTGSYGYTF.

This chain links TRBV28 with TRBJ1-5, with 9 bases identical to TRBD1. From germline, CDR1 is MDHEN and CDR2 SYDVKM. The J segment lost 5 bases and the V segment lost 6 bases, leaving 5 bases of the junction unmatched. The CDR3 is made up of 14 amino acids. The CDR3 is CASSHGQGYQPQHF. CDR3 in DNA: TGTGCCAGCAGCCACGGACAGGGGTATCAGCCCCAGCATTTT.

The rearrangement uses TRBV5-5 and TRBJ2-3; possible D gene TRBD1, 6 bases. Germline values: CDR1 SGHKS, CDR2 YYEKEE (reference sequence). Trimming cost V 1 base and J 2 bases, with 17 bases left between them. The CDR3 spans 17 residues. This chain's CDR3 is CASSLYRFGTNTDTQYF. The CDR3 DNA reads TGTGCCAGCAGCTTGTATCGATTCGGGACAAACACAGATACGCAGTATTTT.

This clone has only one observation. The chain joins TRBV9 to TRBJ2-6; D may be TRBD1 (5 bases). This CDR3 has 15 residues. CDR1 SGDLS and CDR2 YYNGEE come from the germline V gene. Deletions cut 4 bases from V and 4 bases from J, with 12 bases between. The CDR3 loop is CASSSAGPGANVLTF. The CDR3 coding sequence is TGTGCCAGCAGCTCAGCAGGGCCGGGGGCCAACGTCCTGACTTTC. Looking up the rest from reference TRBV9 and TRBJ2-6 gives the full variable domain: DSGVTQTPKHLITATGQRVTLRCSPRSGDLSVYWYQQSLDQGLQFLIQYYNGEERAKGNILERFSAQQFPDLHSELNLSSLELGDSALYFCASSSAGPGANVLTFGAGSRLTVL.

The V gene is TRBV7-2, the J gene TRBJ2-2, with D tentatively TRBD2 (6 bases). Germline CDR1 reads SGHTA; CDR2 reads FQGNSA. This CDR3 is built from 15 residues. V was shortened by 5 bases and J by 6 bases, with 16 bases between the two germline ends. The CDR3 protein is CASSPRLVGAGELFF. CDR3 sequence (DNA): TGTGCCAGCAGCCCCAGACTAGTAGGTGCCGGGGAGCTGTTTTTT.